This TCR beta chain was sequenced in a study of blood T cell repertoires in COVID-19. Study at large: The United States, Italy and Spain were the sources of the acute and convalescent COVID-19 samples. Sources were T cells, B-cell-depleted T cells, or PBMCs; the material itself was cDNA or gDNA.

Assay: immunoSEQ multiplex PCR; the TCRdb copy retains only in-frame clones and omits some. This sample yields some 150,000 clones, of which around 80% are seen a single time; around 6.7% belongs to the top ten. The V and J ends lost 7 bases and 6 bases respectively, with 9 bases between them. CDR3 size: 11 residues. Germline CDR1 SQVTM, CDR2 ANQGSEA. The TCR was taken from a woman in her forties or fifties in a cohort sampled during active or convalescent COVID-19. The J gene is TRBJ2-2, the V gene TRBV29-1, with D perhaps TRBD2 (6 bases). Sequencing input: peripheral blood. In nucleotides, the CDR3 is TGCAGCGCCGGAGGGTCCGGGGAGCTGTTTTTT. Protein sequence: CSAGGSGELFF.